The clone carrying this T cell receptor (beta chain) was found many times. The antigen remains unidentified. Researchers made TCR beta libraries by using iRepertoire HTBI primers and running Arm-PCR on CDR3 regions. Each CDR3 protein gets one entry after TCRdb re-called the multiplex PCR reads with MiXCR. The sample holds some 320,000 distinct CDR3 sequences, 15% to 20% seen once. This specimen comes from a study of regulatory T cells in long-lasting Graves disease. As for the study in general: Newly diagnosed Graves' patients had under 3 months of antithyroid drugs.

The CDR3 runs to 15 residues. Trimming stripped 4 bases from V and 4 bases from J, with 16 bases between. CDR1 is MNHEY, CDR2 SVGEGT, per germline. General study findings and limits: There was favoring of TRBV28, TRBJ1-2 and TRBJ2-5 in persistent disease. Those with persistent Graves' had less TCR diversity than newly diagnosed patients.

As to time point: newly diagnosed GD, antithyroid drugs for less than 3 months. Researchers made the TCR library from RNA that was extracted from PBMCs. Diagnoses of Graves' disease were made by American Thyroid Association guidelines. The specimen comprised peripheral blood mononuclear cells (PBMCs), sampled at new diagnosis, from a patient treated with antithyroid drugs. The V gene is TRBV6-2 or TRBV6-3, the J gene TRBJ1-1, with D possibly matching TRBD1 (6 bases). The sequence came from a female donor with Graves disease. As DNA, the CDR3 is TGTGCCAGCAGTTCTAGGGGGGACTGGCGCACTGAAGCTTTCTTT. Amino acids: CASSSRGDWRTEAFF.